What follows describes a single T cell receptor (beta chain). Its antigen is as yet unknown. These data originate in a study of cytomegalovirus exposure and HLA in healthy donors. Findings of the study overall: It was reported that TCR beta sequences correctly inferred the HLA-A and HLA-B alleles for most subjects.

V shed 8 bases and J shed 3 bases, with 16 bases lying between them. Germline assignment: CDR1 PRHDT and CDR2 FYEKMQ (reference sequence). CDR3 length equals 14 residues. PCR employed 60 Vbeta and 13 Jbeta primers. Using immunoSEQ multiplex PCR, the repertoire was profiled, and TCRdb retains in-frame clones only, with some absent. Among some 150,000 clones listed, roughly 70% were seen once. Material for sequencing was PBMCs. The origin of this receptor is a man aged 25-45 years in good health and CMV-seronegative. The chain combines TRBV13 with TRBJ1-1; D is possibly TRBD1 (6 bases). The DNA of the CDR3 is TGTGCCAGCCGTCCAGGGGCCGGGGACACTGAAGCTTTCTTT. Residues: CASRPGAGDTEAFF.